The following is a T cell receptor (beta chain) sequence with its context. Its target is unknown. This specimen belongs to a study of T cell responses to AZD1222 COVID-19 vaccine. Study-level findings and limits: No repertoire was sampled before or during the peak T cell response, only after it.

Assay: immunoSEQ multiplex PCR; the TCRdb copy retains only in-frame clones and omits some. The table has 170,000 or so clones, less than 95% seen once. The V end lost 1 base, the J end lost 2 bases, and 9 bases lay between the germline ends. The CDR3 has 14 residues. Germline V CDR1 and CDR2: SGHDN, FVKESK. The receptor was derived from an adult in good health. V usage is TRBV14 and J usage is TRBJ2-7; D could derive from TRBD1 or TRBD2 (5 bases each). Material: peripheral blood, obtained on day 0 of AZD1222 vaccination. In DNA form, the CDR3 reads TGTGCCAGCAGCCAAGCGGGGCCCGCCTACGAGCAGTACTTC. It specifies CASSQAGPAYEQYF.